This TCR beta chain was sequenced in a study of CD8+CD57+ T cells in acquired aplastic anemia. As for the study in general: Recorded DNA amounts for sorted CD4+ and CD8+ cells had an average of approximately 3 ug.

Genomic DNA was employed as the template in profiling TCR beta VDJ and CDR3. TCRdb independently ran MiXCR on the reads; one entry per CDR3 protein. This sample carries 200,000 or so distinct CDR3 sequences, less than 60% of them seen once, and the ten largest clones take approximately 9.4%. Patients sequenced had flow cytometry evidence of CD8+CD57+ cell expansion. As a group, the patients uniformly had severe acquired aplastic anemia. Patient blood was sampled before any therapy had been received. This clonotype was seen repeatedly, ten times or more. Its antigen remains unknown. The study's findings and limits: Patients and controls were found to share 25 to 35 CD8+ CDR3 sequences.

Sequencing was done on a sample of sorted CD4+, CD8+, or CD8+CD57+ T cells (not recorded which) from PBMCs. This sequence originates from a human donor with aplastic anemia.

CDR3 sequence: CATSRVLGAAPFFEQYF. The CDR3, as DNA: TGTGCCACCAGCAGAGTTTTAGGGGCAGCCCCTTTTTTCGAGCAGTACTTC. The chain links TRBV15 to TRBJ2-7, with D perhaps TRBD1 (5 bases). The CDR3 contains 17 residues. Trimming cost V 1 base and J 6 bases, with 22 bases left between them. In germline, CDR1 is LNHNV, CDR2 YYDKDF (reference sequence).